The next 16 T cell receptor beta chains were all read from a single sample in a study of shared clonotypes between healthy human individuals. Profiled with immunoSEQ multiplex PCR; TCRdb holds only in-frame clones, not every one. The table lists about 680,000 clones, approximately 74% of them singletons. The sequencing sample was made of memory CD4+ T cells sorted from blood. Subset defined: CD45RA-negative fraction. The source is a woman aged 25 to 39 in good health.

This clone was picked up one time. V and J are TRBV7-9 and TRBJ1-2, with D hard to call. The CDR3 has 15 residues. Germline CDR1 is SEHNR and CDR2 is FQNEAQ (reference sequence). V lost 1 base and J 3 bases, leaving 12 bases between the germline ends. CDR3 sequence (DNA): TGTGCCAGCAGCTTAGATGTTGGGTTGGACTATGGCTACACCTTC. The encoded protein is CASSLDVGLDYGYTF.

The gene calls are TRBV6-5 and TRBJ1-1; D is possibly TRBD1 (5 bases). V was pared by 2 bases and J by 7 bases, with 14 bases between. This CDR3 has 14 residues. Germline lookup yields CDR1 MNHEY and CDR2 SVGAGI. In DNA, the CDR3 is TGTGCCAGCAGTTACATAAGGGGCCGGGGTGAAGCTTTCTTT. Its protein product is CASSYIRGRGEAFF.

This clone was counted a single time. A much larger clone lies a single base off, so this may be a read error. This chain connects TRBV7-9 to TRBJ2-1; no clear D. Trimming took 3 bases from V and 6 from J, leaving 6 bases between them. Germline assignment: CDR1 SEHNR and CDR2 FQNEAQ (reference sequence). The CDR3 is 12 amino acids. This CDR3 is CASSFDFNEQFF. The DNA of the CDR3 is TGTGCCAGCAGCTTCGACTTCAATGAGCAGTTCTTC.

The J gene is TRBJ1-5, the V gene TRBV7-8; the D is unclear. Germline CDR1 and CDR2: SGHVS and FQNEAQ. This CDR3 has 14 residues. Trimming took 5 bases from V and 5 from J, leaving 13 bases between them. Here the CDR3 DNA reads TGTGCCAGCAGCCCCCAGCAGAGACATCAGCCCCAGCATTTT. This gives the protein CASSPQQRHQPQHF.

The gene calls are TRBV11-1 and TRBJ2-7; possibly TRBD1 or TRBD2 for D (5 bases each). The germline V gene encodes CDR1 SGHAT and CDR2 FQDESV (reference sequence). This CDR3 is built from 15 residues. The germline V and J ends were trimmed by 1 base and 3 bases, with 13 bases remaining between them. The CDR3 protein is CASSLVLGEGYEQYF. The CDR3 DNA sequence: TGTGCCAGCAGCTTAGTTTTGGGGGAAGGCTACGAGCAGTACTTC.

The J gene is TRBJ2-7, the V gene TRBV7-2; D possibly corresponds to TRBD2 (6 bases). V lost 0 bases and J lost 0, with 12 bases in between. The CDR3 consists of 16 residues. The germline V gene encodes CDR1 SGHTA and CDR2 FQGNSA. The CDR3 spells CASSLAAGRTSYEQYF. As DNA, the CDR3 is TGTGCCAGCAGCTTAGCAGCGGGCCGCACCTCCTACGAGCAGTACTTC.

This clone appeared a few times. This chain uses TRBV7-2 with TRBJ2-7, with D perhaps TRBD2 (5 bases). V lost 5 bases and J lost 5, with 22 bases in between. The CDR3 loop spans 16 amino acids. Germline CDR1 SGHTA, CDR2 FQGNSA. The CDR3 loop is CASSNQARRVPNEQYF. The CDR3 DNA reads TGTGCCAGCAGCAACCAGGCCCGGCGGGTTCCGAACGAGCAGTACTTC.

The gene calls are TRBV11-2 and TRBJ2-6, with a possible D match to TRBD1 (5 bases). The CDR3 has 18 residues. Trimming shortened V by 5 bases and J by 0 bases, and 17 bases separated the two germline ends. Germline assignment: CDR1 SGHAT and CDR2 FQNNGV. The chain's CDR3 is CASSPDSVTFSGANVLTF. The CDR3 region has the DNA TGTGCCAGCAGCCCAGACAGTGTGACCTTCTCTGGGGCCAACGTCCTGACTTTC.

This clone was observed a single time. J is TRBJ2-2 and V is TRBV5-1, with D hard to call. CDR1 SGHRS and CDR2 YFSETQ come from the germline V gene. This CDR3 contains 14 residues. V was clipped by 2 bases and J by 6 bases, with 11 bases between them. The CDR3 protein is CASSFRVEAGELFF. In DNA, the CDR3 is TGCGCCAGCAGCTTCCGAGTCGAGGCCGGGGAGCTGTTTTTT.

This clone was seen a handful of times. A much larger clone lies one base from this, so it may be a read error. The sample contains more than one DNA sequence encoding this CDR3. CDR3 residues: CASSFGQGETQYF. The CDR3 nucleotides read TGCGCCAGCAGCTTCGGACAGGGTGAGACCCAGTACTTC. The chain links TRBV5-1 to TRBJ2-5; TRBD1 aligns across 8 bases. The germline CDR1 and CDR2 sequences are SGHRS and YFSETQ. There are 13 residues in the CDR3. Unmatched junction bases numbered 2, after V lost 2 bases and J lost 5 bases.

This clone was counted a few times. A much bigger clone sits one base away, suggesting this may be a read error. Other nucleotide sequences in the sample specify the same CDR3. The chain is built from TRBV5-1 and TRBJ2-3, with 8 bases identical to TRBD1. The CDR3 has 16 amino acids. After removal of 0 bases from V and 0 bases from J, the junction contained 3 bases not matched to a gene. Germline CDR1 reads SGHRS; CDR2 reads YFSETQ. CDR3 sequence reads: CASSLGQGASTDTQYF. CDR3 in DNA: TGCGCCAGCAGCTTGGGGCAGGGGGCAAGCACAGATACGCAGTATTTT. The full variable domain, in which reference TRBV5-1 and TRBJ2-3 provide the parts outside the CDR3, is KAGVTQTPRYLIKTRGQQVTLSCSPISGHRSVSWYQQTPGQGLQFLFEYFSETQRNKGNFPGRFSGRQFSNSRSEMNVSTLELGDSALYLCASSLGQGASTDTQYFGPGTRLTVL.

V gene TRBV5-6 combines with J gene TRBJ2-1, with a tentative D call TRBD1 (7 bases). This CDR3 comprises 16 residues. The germline V gene encodes CDR1 SGHDT and CDR2 YYEEEE. Trimming shortened V by 2 bases and J by 8 bases, and 20 bases separated the two germline ends. The CDR3 DNA sequence: TGTGCCAGCAGCTTCTTCGACAGGGAGGTAAAATATGAGCAGTTCTTC. It codes for CASSFFDREVKYEQFF.

The V and J genes are TRBV7-9 and TRBJ2-5, with TRBD2 identical over 8 bases. This CDR3 contains 14 residues. Trimming at V came to 8 bases and at J to 5 bases, leaving 10 bases not matched to a gene. CDR1 and CDR2 (germline): SEHNR, FQNEAQ (reference sequence). CDR3 sequence: CASRGTSQGETQYF. The CDR3 region has the DNA TGTGCCAGCCGAGGGACTAGTCAGGGGGAGACCCAGTACTTC.

The gene calls are TRBV6-6 and TRBJ1-2; 9 nucleotides align to TRBD1. The ends lost 5 bases at V and 8 bases at J; junction bases unmatched: 6. The germline gives CDR1 MNHNY, CDR2 SVGAGI (reference sequence). The CDR3 consists of 13 residues. CDR3 in amino acids: CASSPTGGEGYTF. As DNA, the CDR3 is TGTGCCAGCAGTCCCACAGGGGGCGAGGGCTACACCTTC.

V and J are TRBV23-1 and TRBJ1-2; 10 bases are shared with TRBD1. TRBV23-1 has ORF status, its function being uncertain. The CDR3 length is 17 residues. The J segment lost 3 bases and the V segment lost 4 bases, leaving 11 bases of the junction unmatched. The CDR3, as DNA: TGCGCCAGCAGTCCAACCGGGACAGGGGTTGTGGACTATGGCTACACCTTC. It is translated as CASSPTGTGVVDYGYTF.

This clone was counted a single time. Additional DNA sequences in this sample encode the identical CDR3. V usage is TRBV19 and J usage is TRBJ2-2; 15 positions agree with TRBD2. This CDR3 spans 17 amino acids. Germline CDR1 is LNHDA and CDR2 is SQIVND (reference sequence). The J segment lost 2 bases and the V segment lost 6 bases, leaving 4 bases of the junction unmatched. The CDR3 DNA reads TGTGCCAGTAGCCGGACTAGCGGGAGGGTTAACACCGGGGAGCTGTTTTTT. This gives the protein CASSRTSGRVNTGELFF.